One sample yielded the 32 T cell receptor beta chains listed below, sequenced in a study of CD8 T cells in ankylosing spondylitis. TCRdb re-derived calls from the 5' RACE reads in MiXCR, one entry per CDR3 protein. Of some 130,000 distinct CDR3 sequences in the sample, roughly 15% were seen once. Material for sequencing was blood, either unsorted or a sorted T cell fraction (not recorded which). All receptors come from a female donor with ankylosing spondylitis or in good health (not recorded which).

About this clonotype: A clone one base away is much larger, so this may be a read error. V and J are TRBV12-5 and TRBJ2-3; 7 nucleotides line up with TRBD2. The CDR3 length is 12 residues. Germline V gene lookup returns CDR1 LGHNT and CDR2 FRNRAP. The V segment lost 9 bases and the J segment 7 bases; nucleotides outside the gene matches: 7. CDR3 in DNA: TGTGCTAGCCTTGGGGGGGGGAATACGCAGTATTTT. Protein sequence: CASLGGGNTQYF.

This clonotype turned up a few times. The rearrangement joins TRBV11-1 to TRBJ2-1; 11 bases map to TRBD2. CDR1 is SGHAT and CDR2 is FQDESV in the germline V gene (reference sequence). V was pared by 1 base and J by 3 bases, with 8 bases of the junction left unmatched. The CDR3 contains 18 residues. In DNA, the CDR3 is TGTGCCAGCAGCTTAGATACGTGGGGGACTAGCGGCTACAATGAGCAGTTCTTC. As protein: CASSLDTWGTSGYNEQFF.

As for this clonotype: A read error may account for a junction end that differs from germline. V and J are TRBV7-3 and TRBJ2-1, with TRBD1 identical over 7 bases. CDR3 length: 15 residues. From germline, CDR1 is SGHTA and CDR2 FQGTGA. CDR3 loop: CASSLVGQNNNEQFF. The CDR3 DNA reads TGTGCTAGCAGCTTAGTGGGACAGAATAACAATGAGCAGTTCTTC. Variable domain in full (rest from reference TRBV7-3 and TRBJ2-1): GAGVSQTPSNKVTEKGKYVELRCDPISGHTALYWYRQSLGQGPEFLIYFQGTGAADDSGLPNDRFFAVRPEGSVSTLKIQRTERGDSAVYLCASSLVGQNNNEQFFGPGTRLTVL.

This clonotype was seen only a few times. The chain recombines TRBV20-1 with TRBJ2-3, with TRBD2 matching over 13 bases. In germline, CDR1 is DFQATT, CDR2 SNEGSKA (reference sequence). Trimming at V came to 6 bases and at J to 0 bases, leaving 12 bases not matched to a gene. This CDR3 contains 18 residues. Written as DNA, the CDR3 is TGCAGTGCCCAGGGACTAGCGGGACTTGAAACTAGCACAGATACGCAGTATTTT. It codes for CSAQGLAGLETSTDTQYF.

This clonotype appeared many times. The chain recombines TRBV10-3 with TRBJ1-6; D call uncertain. CDR3 size: 12 residues. Germline V CDR1 and CDR2: ENHRY, SYGVKD. Trimming took 7 bases from V and 6 from J, leaving 7 bases between them. CDR3 residues: CAINSLNSPLHF. In nucleotides, the CDR3 is TGTGCCATCAACAGTCTTAATTCACCCCTCCACTTT.

The sample holds a few counts of this clonotype. The chain uses TRBV6-5 and TRBJ1-5, with D perhaps matching TRBD1 (5 bases). The CDR3 spans 13 residues. Germline V lookup: CDR1 MNHEY, CDR2 SVGAGI. Trimming shortened V by 6 bases and J by 7 bases, and 13 bases separated the two germline ends. CDR3 DNA sequence: TGTGCCAGCAGCCTAGGACAAGCCCAGCCCCAGCATTTT. Its protein is CASSLGQAQPQHF.

Details on this clonotype: It may be a read error: a sequence one base away is much more abundant. This chain connects TRBV5-1 to TRBJ2-3; TRBD1 might be the D (5 bases). In germline, CDR1 is SGHRS, CDR2 YFSETQ. The CDR3 has 12 residues. The V end lost 5 bases, the J end lost 8 bases, and 12 bases lay between the germline ends. DNA of the CDR3: TGCGCCAGCAGGACTGGGGCAGGTACGCAGTATTTT. Translating it yields CASRTGAGTQYF.

This clonotype was recorded many times. The rearrangement joins TRBV20-1 to TRBJ2-3; D ambiguous. This CDR3 is 13 amino acids long. Trimming took 0 bases from V and 4 from J, leaving 8 bases between them. Germline lookup yields CDR1 DFQATT and CDR2 SNEGSKA (reference sequence). In DNA form, the CDR3 reads TGCAGTGCTAGAGATCTAAGTTCAGATACGCAGTATTTT. This sequence encodes CSARDLSSDTQYF.

The chain joins TRBV6-5 to TRBJ1-6; 7 nucleotides agree with TRBD1. The J segment lost 10 bases and the V segment lost 0 bases, leaving 3 bases of the junction unmatched. The CDR3 loop spans 14 amino acids. CDR1 and CDR2 (germline): MNHEY, SVGAGI. DNA for the CDR3: TGTGCCAGCAGTTACTCCGCAGGGGGATCACCCCTCCACTTT. Translating gives CASSYSAGGSPLHF.

This clonotype was picked up many times. The chain carries TRBV30 and TRBJ1-2; D gene ambiguous. The CDR3 sequence is 13 residues long. Trimming stripped 1 base from V and 3 bases from J, with 9 bases between. In germline, CDR1 is GTSNPN, CDR2 SVGIG (reference sequence). CDR3 amino acids: CAWSGPMDYGYTF. The CDR3 nucleotides are TGTGCCTGGAGTGGGCCGATGGACTATGGCTACACCTTC.

This clonotype was seen repeatedly, ten times or more. V is TRBV5-1 and J is TRBJ2-7; 9 nucleotides match TRBD1. Germline CDR1 reads SGHRS; CDR2 reads YFSETQ. This CDR3 is built from 14 residues. V gave up 4 bases and J gave up 6 bases; unmatched junction bases: 8. The CDR3 DNA is TGCGCCAGCAGCCAACAGGGGGCTAGAGGCGAGCAGTACTTC. Its protein product is CASSQQGARGEQYF.

The chain has TRBV3-1 and TRBJ2-1; D perhaps matches TRBD2 (5 bases). Germline V gives CDR1 LGHDT, CDR2 YNNKEL (reference sequence). There are 12 residues in the CDR3. The V and J ends lost 3 bases and 11 bases respectively, with 11 bases between them. CDR3 DNA sequence: TGTGCCAGCAGCCATCTACTAGGCCAGCAGTTCTTC. Protein sequence: CASSHLLGQQFF.

In this sample, this clonotype turned up once. A much bigger clone sits one base away, suggesting this may be a read error. The J gene is TRBJ1-2, the V gene TRBV28; tentative D call: TRBD1 (6 bases). The CDR3 totals 14 residues. Germline CDR1 is MDHEN and CDR2 is SYDVKM. CDR3 sequence: CARSRRDTRYGYTF. DNA of the CDR3: TGTGCCCGCAGCCGGCGGGACACTAGATATGGCTACACCTTC.

This clonotype was counted many times. The chain carries TRBV5-1 and TRBJ2-7; a weak D match, TRBD1 (5 bases). This CDR3 has 14 amino acids. The V gene lost 0 bases and the J gene lost 2 bases, with 9 bases spanning the gap. The V gene's germline CDR1 is SGHRS and CDR2 YFSETQ. In DNA form, the CDR3 reads TGCGCCAGCAGCTTGGAAGCCAGGGCCTACGAGCAGTACTTC. It specifies CASSLEARAYEQYF.

This clonotype was counted only a few times. The DNA of the CDR3 is TGTGCCAGCAGTAGTTTGGGGGCGGGAGGTTACAATGAGCAGTTCTTC. Protein product: CASSSLGAGGYNEQFF. The rearrangement links TRBV6-1 to TRBJ2-1, with TRBD2 matching 8 bases. V shed 5 bases and J 4 bases; nucleotides not matched to a gene: 10. The CDR3 spans 16 residues. From germline, CDR1 is MNHNS and CDR2 SASEGT.

This chain connects TRBV5-1 to TRBJ2-5, with TRBD2 matching 14 bases. Germline trimming cut 2 bases from V and 2 bases from J; bases unmatched to any gene: 11. CDR1 and CDR2 (germline): SGHRS, YFSETQ. This CDR3 has 19 amino acids. The CDR3 reads CASSFGLAGGSAWQETQYF. The CDR3 nucleotides are TGCGCCAGCAGCTTTGGACTAGCGGGGGGCAGCGCCTGGCAAGAGACCCAGTACTTC.

At least ten counts were recorded for this clonotype. CDR3 nucleotide sequence: TGTGCCAGCAGTTTATCGTCTGGGACAGGGGGTTCACCCCTCCACTTT. It codes for CASSLSSGTGGSPLHF. The chain links TRBV27 to TRBJ1-6, with 11 bases identical to TRBD1. CDR1 MNHEY and CDR2 SMNVEV come from the germline V gene (reference sequence). Trimming at V came to 0 bases and at J to 9 bases, leaving 4 bases not matched to a gene. CDR3 length equals 16 residues.

This clonotype occurred a few times. The gene calls are TRBV5-1 and TRBJ2-1; 8 nucleotides agree with TRBD1. Trimming cost V 0 bases and J 9 bases; bases outside gene matches: 5. Germline V gives CDR1 SGHRS, CDR2 YFSETQ. This CDR3 region has 14 residues. DNA of the CDR3: TGCGCCAGCAGCTTGGGGACAGGGTCATCTGAGCAGTTCTTC. Residues: CASSLGTGSSEQFF.

The chain is built from TRBV7-9 and TRBJ2-5, with D possibly TRBD2 on 6 matching bases. Trimming stripped 8 bases from V and 2 bases from J, with 18 bases between. There are 15 residues in the CDR3. From germline, CDR1 is SEHNR and CDR2 FQNEAQ (reference sequence). CDR3 sequence reads: CASRPKRRVQETQYF. In DNA form, the CDR3 reads TGTGCCAGCCGACCCAAGCGGAGGGTACAAGAGACCCAGTACTTC.

For the CDR3, the DNA is TGCGCCAGCAGCTTGGGCCCTAGCGGGGGGGTCACCGGGGAGCTGTTTTTT. Protein product: CASSLGPSGGVTGELFF. V gene TRBV5-1 combines with J gene TRBJ2-2; 12 bases line up with TRBD2. This CDR3 is 17 amino acids long. Germline V gives CDR1 SGHRS, CDR2 YFSETQ. V gave up 0 bases and J gave up 4 bases; unmatched junction bases: 4.

CDR3 DNA: TGTGCCAGCAGCTTGCGGGGGCTAGCCGGGGATGAGCAGTTCTTC. Translation: CASSLRGLAGDEQFF. This chain uses TRBV7-3 with TRBJ2-1, with TRBD2 as a possible D gene (7 bases). Germline CDR1 is SGHTA and CDR2 is FQGTGA. The CDR3 length is 15 residues. The V end was cut by 3 bases, the J end by 8 bases, with 17 bases between.

This clonotype was detected a few times. One junction end disagrees with the germline gene, perhaps due to a read error. This chain joins TRBV3-1 and TRBJ2-3; 9 bases fit TRBD1. In germline, CDR1 is LGHDT, CDR2 YNNKEL (reference sequence). The CDR3 is 17 amino acids. The CDR3 DNA reads as TGTGCCACCAGCCAAATTGGAGGGACAGGGTCGACAGATACGCAGTATTTT. Translating it yields CATSQIGGTGSTDTQYF.

On this clonotype itself: A single base separates this from a much larger clone, so it may be a read error. V usage is TRBV6-1 and J usage is TRBJ2-7; tentatively, D is TRBD1 or TRBD2 (5 bases each). CDR3 size: 13 residues. Germline CDR1 MNHNS, CDR2 SASEGT. The CDR3, as DNA: TGTACCAGCAGGGACCTGAGCTCCTACGAGCAGTACTTC. It encodes CTSRDLSSYEQYF.

This clonotype was recorded at least ten times. The J gene is TRBJ1-1, the V gene TRBV4-1; 7 bases are shared with TRBD1. Unmatched junction bases numbered 9, after V lost 2 bases and J lost 0 bases. The CDR3 contains 17 residues. Germline V CDR1 and CDR2: MGHRA, YSYEKL. The CDR3 nucleotides are TGCGCCAGCAGCCAATTAATCCCCGGGACAGTGAACACTGAAGCTTTCTTT. This translates into CASSQLIPGTVNTEAFF.

The rearrangement joins TRBV5-6 to TRBJ1-1; D ambiguous. Germline assignment: CDR1 SGHDT and CDR2 YYEEEE. Trimming cost V 1 base and J 3 bases, with 16 bases left between them. The CDR3 extends over 16 amino acids. The chain's CDR3 is CASSLRPASRDTEAFF. CDR3 nucleotides: TGTGCCAGCAGCTTGAGGCCAGCCTCAAGGGACACTGAAGCTTTCTTT.

This clonotype has a count of ten or more. V and J are TRBV12-3 or TRBV12-4 and TRBJ2-3; 12 bases align to TRBD2. This CDR3 is 13 amino acids long. The V gene end was trimmed by 2 bases and the J gene end by 15 bases; junction bases not matched to a gene: 6. CDR3 sequence reads: CASSLKLAGGSYF. CDR3 DNA: TGTGCCAGCAGTTTAAAACTAGCGGGGGGATCTTATTTT.

V and J are TRBV28 and TRBJ2-7, with D possibly matching TRBD2 (6 bases). V lost 5 bases to trimming and J lost 3 bases, with 14 bases between them. This CDR3 is 14 amino acids long. CDR1 MDHEN and CDR2 SYDVKM come from the germline V gene. The CDR3 here is CASSRGGGVYEQYF. The CDR3 coding sequence is TGTGCCAGCAGTCGCGGCGGAGGGGTCTACGAGCAGTACTTC.

The chain joins TRBV15 to TRBJ1-4; a weak D match, TRBD1 (6 bases). This CDR3 is 14 amino acids long. Germline lookup yields CDR1 LNHNV and CDR2 YYDKDF (reference sequence). The ends were cut back, 0 bases at V and 8 bases at J, with 10 bases in the middle. In DNA form, the CDR3 reads TGTGCCACCAGCAGAGACAGGGGTGGCGAAAAACTGTTTTTT. Translating it yields CATSRDRGGEKLFF.

This clonotype was detected ten times or more. The chain combines TRBV6-1 with TRBJ1-6; 9 bases align to TRBD1. CDR3 length: 14 residues. Germline CDR1 is MNHNS and CDR2 is SASEGT. The trim removed 7 bases at V and 10 bases at J, leaving 8 bases unmatched. CDR3 sequence reads: CASTIGQGSSPLHF. The CDR3 DNA is TGTGCCAGCACCATCGGACAGGGGTCCTCACCCCTCCACTTT.

This clonotype came up many times. V and J are TRBV20-1 and TRBJ1-5; no reliable D call. The CDR3 spans 13 residues. The V and J ends lost 1 base and 13 bases respectively, with 17 bases between them. Germline CDR1 reads DFQATT; CDR2 reads SNEGSKA (reference sequence). DNA for the CDR3: TGCAGTGCTAGAGTACGTAGTGGGAACCTGCAGCATTTT. This translates into CSARVRSGNLQHF.

This clonotype was detected ten times or more. The CDR3 loop is CASSLTGQNTGELFF. Written as DNA, the CDR3 is TGTGCCAGCAGTTTAACCGGACAGAACACCGGGGAGCTGTTTTTT. The chain carries TRBV12-3 or TRBV12-4 and TRBJ2-2; the D gene is possibly TRBD1 (5 bases). V was shortened by 2 bases and J by 1 base, with 8 bases between the two germline ends. This CDR3 is 15 amino acids long.

This clonotype was found a few times. This chain joins TRBV11-2 and TRBJ2-2, with TRBD1 matching over 9 bases. V was clipped by 1 base and J by 5 bases; unmatched bases: 5. The germline gives CDR1 SGHAT, CDR2 FQNNGV. The CDR3 has 16 amino acids. CDR3 DNA sequence: TGTGCCAGCAGCTTAGGGACAGGGGTGGAGACCGGGGAGCTGTTTTTT. Translated, it gives CASSLGTGVETGELFF.